These 20 T cell receptor beta chains were all obtained from the same sample, sequenced in a study of blood T cells in healthy people across ages. Combining a sample-barcoded 5' primer with a J-beta primer mix, a second PCR ran for roughly 7 to 12 cycles. Using its own MiXCR run on the 5' RACE reads, TCRdb lists one record per CDR3 protein. The sample has approximately 1.5 million distinct CDR3 sequences, about 31% seen once. The source material was blood. The receptors here all came from a woman aged 30 to 39 in good health.

This clonotype was observed once. A junction boundary mismatches the germline segment, possibly from a read error. The CDR3 here is CASIPVGGEGPNYGYTF. In DNA form, the CDR3 reads TGCGCCAGCATCCCCGTAGGGGGTGAGGGCCCTAACTATGGCTACACCTTC. The chain recombines TRBV28 with TRBJ1-2, with a weak D call TRBD1 (6 bases). From germline, CDR1 is MDHEN and CDR2 SYDVKM. The CDR3 has 17 amino acids.

The rearrangement links TRBV29-1 to TRBJ2-5; D is perhaps TRBD2 (7 bases). From germline, CDR1 is SQVTM and CDR2 ANQGSEA. The V gene lost 8 bases and the J gene lost 5 bases, with 15 bases spanning the gap. This CDR3 contains 12 residues. The CDR3 DNA sequence: TGCAGCCCACGGCGGGGGCTGGAGACCCAGTACTTC. It specifies CSPRRGLETQYF. Complete variable domain (other parts from reference TRBV29-1 and TRBJ2-5): SAVISQKPSRDICQRGTSLTIQCQVDSQVTMMFWYRQQPGQSLTLIATANQGSEATYESGFVIDKFPISRPNLTFSTLTVSNMSPEDSSIYLCSPRRGLETQYFGPGTRLLVL.

Concerning this clonotype itself: At one end, the junction sequence differs from germline, possibly due to a read error. The CDR3 region has the DNA TGCAGTGCTAGTGAGGGACTACTATTTTTC. Its translation is CSASEGLLFF. The chain employs TRBV20-1 and TRBJ2-5; the match to TRBD2 covers 7 bases. There are 10 residues in the CDR3. Germline loops: CDR1 DFQATT, CDR2 SNEGSKA (reference sequence).

This clonotype was recorded a few times. This may come from a read error, since a much larger clone is one base off. The chain links TRBV7-9 to TRBJ2-2, with a tentative D call TRBD2 (6 bases). Germline CDR1 and CDR2: SEHNR and FQNEAQ (reference sequence). The CDR3 is 14 residues long. The CDR3 region is CASSVTSITGERFF. The CDR3, as DNA: TGTGCCAGCAGCGTCACTAGCATCACCGGGGAGCGGTTTTTT. The variable domain in full, with the rest retrieved from reference TRBV7-9 and TRBJ2-2, is DTGVSQNPRHKITKRGQNVTFRCDPISEHNRLYWYRQTLGQGPEFLTYFQNEAQLEKSRLLSDRFSAERPKGSFSTLEIQRTEQGDSAMYLCASSVTSITGERFFGEGSRLTVL.

The gene calls are TRBV12-3 or TRBV12-4 and TRBJ2-1; D gene ambiguous. CDR3 length: 13 amino acids. V was cut by 4 bases and J by 2 bases, with 6 bases left in between. The DNA for the CDR3 is TGTGCCAGCAGTTCGAGTACCTACAATGAGCAGTTCTTC. This codes for CASSSSTYNEQFF.

The chain joins TRBV5-1 to TRBJ2-3; possible D gene TRBD1, 6 bases. Trimming shortened V by 5 bases and J by 4 bases, and 17 bases separated the two germline ends. The V gene's germline CDR1 is SGHRS and CDR2 YFSETQ. This CDR3 is built from 15 residues. The CDR3 region has the DNA TGCGCCAGCAGACTTGACAGGACACCCCCAGATACGCAGTATTTT. This translates into CASRLDRTPPDTQYF.

Only a few counts were recorded for this clonotype. This sequence may be a read error, since a much larger clone differs from it by one base. J is TRBJ2-7 and V is TRBV27; tentative D call: TRBD1 (7 bases). The CDR3 sequence is 12 residues long. Germline loops: CDR1 MNHEY, CDR2 SMNVEV (reference sequence). The CDR3 DNA is TGTACCAGCAGGGGGGCCTCCTACGAGCAGTACTTC. It translates to CTSRGASYEQYF.

This clonotype came up once. A much larger clone lies one base from this, so it may be a read error. The genes are TRBV4-1 and TRBJ2-7; 8 bases are a match to TRBD1. The germline gives CDR1 MGHRA, CDR2 YSYEKL. V lost 3 bases, J lost 0 bases, and 7 bases stayed unmatched. This CDR3 contains 16 residues. The CDR3 nucleotides read TGCGCCAGCAGCCATAAGGGGACAGGAACCTCCTACGAGCAGTACTTC. Its protein product is CASSHKGTGTSYEQYF.

Only a few counts were recorded for this clonotype. The chain couples TRBV5-1 to TRBJ2-1; D is uncertain. The CDR3 extends over 14 amino acids. Per the germline V gene, CDR1 is SGHRS and CDR2 is YFSETQ. Trimming took 7 bases from V and 8 from J, leaving 19 bases between them. This chain's CDR3 is CASAQIGDGDEQFF. The DNA of the CDR3 is TGCGCCAGCGCGCAGATAGGCGACGGAGATGAGCAGTTCTTC.

This clonotype appeared a few times. The chain recombines TRBV5-1 with TRBJ2-7, with 7 positions matching TRBD2. Germline trimming cut 4 bases from V and 2 bases from J; bases unmatched to any gene: 6. This CDR3 is built from 14 residues. The germline CDR1 and CDR2 sequences are SGHRS and YFSETQ. For the CDR3, the DNA is TGCGCCAGCAGCCGCCCCGGGACTACCTACGAGCAGTACTTC. This sequence encodes CASSRPGTTYEQYF.

The J gene is TRBJ2-3, the V gene TRBV2, with 7 positions matching TRBD2. Germline CDR1 is SNHLY and CDR2 is FYNNEI. The CDR3 consists of 14 residues. The J segment lost 2 bases and the V segment lost 8 bases, leaving 7 bases of the junction unmatched. CDR3 bases: TGTGCCAGCCTCGAGGGGAGGGTCACAGATACGCAGTATTTT. This translates into CASLEGRVTDTQYF.

Only a few counts were recorded for this clonotype. A much larger clone lies a single base off, so this may be a read error. J is TRBJ2-5 and V is TRBV10-3; the D is unclear. The germline gives CDR1 ENHRY, CDR2 SYGVKD. Trimming shortened V by 0 bases and J by 4 bases, and 6 bases separated the two germline ends. The CDR3 length is 13 residues. CDR3 coding DNA: TGTGCCATCAGTGAGTCCCCCCCAGAGACCCAGTACTTC. This sequence encodes CAISESPPETQYF.

This clonotype was recorded a few times. The chain carries TRBV20-1 and TRBJ2-3; D is perhaps TRBD2 (6 bases). CDR3 length: 14 amino acids. Trimming shortened V by 3 bases and J by 8 bases, and 18 bases separated the two germline ends. In germline, CDR1 is DFQATT, CDR2 SNEGSKA (reference sequence). Here the CDR3 reads CSARVDTSRVTQYF. As DNA, the CDR3 is TGCAGTGCTAGGGTGGATACTAGCAGAGTTACGCAGTATTTT.

J is TRBJ1-2 and V is TRBV20-1; D is ambiguous. In germline, CDR1 is DFQATT, CDR2 SNEGSKA (reference sequence). Between the trimmed V and J ends, which lost 5 bases and 2 bases, there was a span of 18 bases. The CDR3 is made up of 15 amino acids. CDR3 sequence reads: CSAARPGRTNYGYTF. The CDR3 coding sequence is TGCAGTGCTGCCCGACCCGGAAGGACCAACTATGGCTACACCTTC.

The V and J genes are TRBV29-1 and TRBJ2-5; no definite D call. The J call could be wrong; TRBJ2-7 is a better fit for the DNA end. Looked up from germline, CDR1 is SQVTM and CDR2 is ANQGSEA. This CDR3 has 11 amino acids. CDR3 loop: CSVRAVYEQYF. The CDR3 DNA reads as TGCAGCGTTAGGGCAGTCTACGAGCAGTACTTC.

This rearrangement joins TRBV5-1 to TRBJ2-1, with TRBD2 matching over 12 bases. The CDR3 loop spans 16 amino acids. With V trimmed by 0 bases and J by 12 bases, 10 bases remained unmatched. Germline V gene lookup returns CDR1 SGHRS and CDR2 YFSETQ. CDR3 in amino acids: CASSLASLAGGRGQFF. DNA for the CDR3: TGCGCCAGCAGCTTGGCCTCCCTAGCGGGGGGGCGTGGGCAGTTCTTC.

This clonotype was counted between two and nine times. This chain links TRBV4-2 with TRBJ1-1; D is possibly TRBD1 (5 bases). V lost 4 bases to trimming and J lost 6 bases, with 21 bases between them. Germline V gene sequence: CDR1 LGHNA, CDR2 YNFKEQ. The length of the CDR3 is 16 residues. The CDR3 loop reads CASSPISTSGTAEAFF. Written as DNA, the CDR3 is TGTGCCAGCAGCCCCATTTCCACTTCAGGGACCGCTGAAGCTTTCTTT.

This clonotype turned up a few times. The chain couples TRBV20-1 to TRBJ2-5, with 10 bases fitting TRBD2. The germline V gene encodes CDR1 DFQATT and CDR2 SNEGSKA (reference sequence). CDR3 length equals 16 residues. V shed 4 bases, J shed 4 bases, and the junction held 12 bases outside the gene matches. CDR3 region: CSAMRPAGGPRETQYF. DNA for the CDR3: TGCAGTGCTATGAGACCAGCGGGAGGGCCCCGAGAGACCCAGTACTTC.

This clonotype was detected a few times. V is TRBV10-3 and J is TRBJ2-1, with D perhaps TRBD2 (6 bases). V gave up 10 bases and J gave up 6 bases, with 34 bases separating them. The CDR3 has 19 amino acids. Germline CDR1 is ENHRY and CDR2 is SYGVKD. In DNA form, the CDR3 reads TGTGCCACTTCCCCCCTCCGACCGGGAGATCCTAAGGGAGGCAATGAGCAGTTCTTC. Translation: CATSPLRPGDPKGGNEQFF.

This chain connects TRBV3-1 to TRBJ2-1; 12 bases agree with TRBD2. In germline, CDR1 is LGHDT, CDR2 YNNKEL (reference sequence). There are 15 residues in the CDR3. With 1 base clipped from V and 10 bases from J, the junction kept 5 bases outside the gene matches. For the CDR3, the DNA is TGTGCCAGCAGCCAAGGACTAGCGGGAGCCGCGGAGCAGTTCTTC. This gives the protein CASSQGLAGAAEQFF.